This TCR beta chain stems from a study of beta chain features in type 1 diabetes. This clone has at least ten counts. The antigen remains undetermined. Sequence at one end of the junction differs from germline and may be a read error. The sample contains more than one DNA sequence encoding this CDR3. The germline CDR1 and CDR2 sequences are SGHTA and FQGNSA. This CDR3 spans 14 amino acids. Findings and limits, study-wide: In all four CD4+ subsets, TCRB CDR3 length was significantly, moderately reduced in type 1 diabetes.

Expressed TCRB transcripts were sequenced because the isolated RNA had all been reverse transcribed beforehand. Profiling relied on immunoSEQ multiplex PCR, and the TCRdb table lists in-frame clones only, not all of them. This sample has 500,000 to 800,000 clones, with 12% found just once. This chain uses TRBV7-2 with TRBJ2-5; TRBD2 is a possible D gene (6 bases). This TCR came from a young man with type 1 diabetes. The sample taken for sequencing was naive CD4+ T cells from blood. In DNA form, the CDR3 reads TGTGCCAGCAGCCTAGCGCAGGGCCAAGAGACCCAGTACTTC. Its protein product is CASSLAQGQETQYF.